These 21 T cell receptor beta chains were sequenced from one sample in a study of T cell repertoires in cytomegalovirus infection. TCRdb ran MiXCR on the reads and lists one entry per CDR3 protein. The sample lists 200,000 to 250,000 distinct CDR3 sequences, 22% occurring once. Sequenced input: CD8+ T cells from PBMCs. These TCRs come from a human donor in good health (CMV status not recorded). Some clones in this sample may be carry-over from other donors' samples.

The CDR3 DNA reads TGTGCTACCGGGGTCACTGAAGCTTTCTTT. It encodes CATGVTEAFF. The chain employs TRBV6-2 or TRBV6-3 and TRBJ1-1; D is undetermined. This CDR3 has 10 residues. The germline V gene has CDR1 MNHEY and CDR2 SVGEGT.

This clonotype was detected only a few times. The J gene is TRBJ2-3, the V gene TRBV28; TRBD2 aligns across 11 bases. Trimming at V came to 3 bases and at J to 2 bases, leaving 7 bases not matched to a gene. In germline, CDR1 is MDHEN, CDR2 SYDVKM. The CDR3 sequence is 17 residues long. The CDR3 sequence: CASSLATSGALTDTQYF. CDR3 bases: TGTGCCAGCAGTTTGGCGACTAGCGGGGCCCTCACAGATACGCAGTATTTT.

The chain joins TRBV6-5 to TRBJ1-5, with unresolved D. Looked up from germline, CDR1 is MNHEY and CDR2 is SVGAGI. The CDR3 contains 13 residues. The V and J ends lost 4 bases and 1 base respectively, with 5 bases between them. The chain's CDR3 is CASSWESNQPQHF. CDR3 nucleotide sequence: TGTGCCAGCAGTTGGGAGAGCAATCAGCCCCAGCATTTT.

The chain recombines TRBV7-6 with TRBJ1-4, with D possibly being TRBD1 (6 bases). V was trimmed by 5 bases and J by 4 bases, leaving 14 bases between them. Germline CDR1 SGHVS, CDR2 FNYEAQ. CDR3 length equals 15 residues. Here the CDR3 reads CASSRDRPGNEKLFF. CDR3 DNA sequence: TGTGCCAGCAGCCGAGACAGGCCGGGTAATGAAAAACTGTTTTTT.

Many counts were recorded for this clonotype. This chain links TRBV7-9 with TRBJ2-2; possibly TRBD2 for D (5 bases). The CDR3 contains 14 residues. V lost 1 base to trimming and J lost 5 bases, with 8 bases between them. Looked up from germline, CDR1 is SEHNR and CDR2 is FQNEAQ (reference sequence). The CDR3 coding sequence is TGTGCCAGCAGCTTAGTTCGCGGGACCGGGGAGCTGTTTTTT. The encoded protein is CASSLVRGTGELFF.

This clonotype was seen ten or more times. This chain links TRBV7-9 with TRBJ2-1, with D tentatively TRBD1 or TRBD2 (5 bases each). Between the trimmed V and J ends, which lost 5 bases and 0 bases, there was a span of 17 bases. This CDR3 has 17 amino acids. CDR1 SEHNR and CDR2 FQNEAQ come from the germline V gene (reference sequence). The CDR3 loop is CASSILEGTSSYNEQFF. The CDR3 nucleotides read TGTGCCAGCAGCATCTTAGAGGGGACGAGCTCCTACAATGAGCAGTTCTTC.

There are many counts of this clonotype. This chain uses TRBV13 with TRBJ2-3, with D perhaps matching TRBD2 (6 bases). Trimming removed 5 bases from V and 5 bases from J, with 17 bases in between. Germline assignment: CDR1 PRHDT and CDR2 FYEKMQ (reference sequence). This CDR3 is 15 amino acids long. CDR3 nucleotides: TGTGCCAGCAGCCCGGGACTGCCAAGTTTAGATACGCAGTATTTT. Protein sequence: CASSPGLPSLDTQYF.

A few counts support this clonotype. The chain employs TRBV2 and TRBJ1-5; 7 bases map to TRBD1. The CDR3 is 15 residues long. The trim removed 0 bases at V and 6 bases at J, leaving 5 bases unmatched. CDR1 is SNHLY and CDR2 is FYNNEI in the germline V gene. This CDR3 is CASSEAVRGAQPQHF. In nucleotides, the CDR3 is TGTGCCAGCAGTGAAGCGGTCAGGGGGGCTCAGCCCCAGCATTTT.

This clonotype appeared a few times. This chain connects TRBV28 to TRBJ2-7; D is unclear. The CDR3 loop spans 13 amino acids. CDR1 MDHEN and CDR2 SYDVKM come from the germline V gene. The germline V and J ends were trimmed by 4 bases and 3 bases, with 10 bases remaining between them. The DNA of the CDR3 is TGTGCCAGCAGTTCGAATCTCTTCTACGAGCAGTACTTC. It is translated as CASSSNLFYEQYF.

This clonotype was picked up many times. The V gene is TRBV4-1, the J gene TRBJ2-2, with D uncertain. The CDR3 totals 13 residues. The V gene lost 5 bases and the J gene lost 1 base, with 5 bases spanning the gap. Germline-derived CDR1 and CDR2 are MGHRA and YSYEKL. In nucleotides, the CDR3 is TGCGCCAGCAGCGCCAGGAACACCGGGGAGCTGTTTTTT. Amino acids: CASSARNTGELFF.

This clonotype appeared a few times. The J gene is TRBJ1-1, the V gene TRBV3-1; TRBD1 agrees at 8 bases. Trimming cost V 3 bases and J 2 bases; bases outside gene matches: 8. Germline CDR1 is LGHDT and CDR2 is YNNKEL (reference sequence). The CDR3 is 16 amino acids. The CDR3 nucleotides read TGTGCCAGCAGCCAGCCTCCGGGACAGGCTAACACTGAAGCTTTCTTT. Translated: CASSQPPGQANTEAFF.

The rearrangement links TRBV28 to TRBJ1-3; D is ambiguous. Germline V lookup: CDR1 MDHEN, CDR2 SYDVKM. CDR3 size: 15 residues. Trimming removed 1 base at V and 2 bases at J, with 9 bases between. The CDR3 protein is CASSLFRDPGNTIYF. Written as DNA, the CDR3 is TGTGCCAGCAGTTTATTTAGGGATCCTGGAAACACCATATATTTT.

This clonotype was counted between two and nine times. The chain couples TRBV20-1 to TRBJ2-2; TRBD1 is a possible D gene (5 bases). Trimming shortened V by 6 bases and J by 0 bases, and 8 bases separated the two germline ends. The CDR3 is 13 amino acids. CDR1 and CDR2 (germline): DFQATT, SNEGSKA (reference sequence). CDR3 residues: CSASTANTGELFF. CDR3 bases: TGCAGTGCCTCGACAGCGAACACCGGGGAGCTGTTTTTT.

The rearrangement joins TRBV2 to TRBJ2-3; D unclear. CDR1 is SNHLY and CDR2 is FYNNEI in the germline V gene. CDR3 size: 13 residues. Trimming shortened V by 5 bases and J by 6 bases, and 12 bases separated the two germline ends. CDR3 in amino acids: CASSSSGGDTQYF. In DNA, the CDR3 is TGTGCCAGCAGTTCTTCCGGTGGCGATACGCAGTATTTT. The variable domain in full, with the rest retrieved from reference TRBV2 and TRBJ2-3, is EPEVTQTPSHQVTQMGQEVILRCVPISNHLYFYWYRQILGQKVEFLVSFYNNEISEKSEIFDDQFSVERPDGSNFTLKIRSTKLEDSAMYFCASSSSGGDTQYFGPGTRLTVL.

This clonotype appeared a few times. V and J are TRBV11-2 and TRBJ2-7, with D uncertain. Germline V gene lookup returns CDR1 SGHAT and CDR2 FQNNGV. CDR3 length: 16 amino acids. Trimming left V 2 bases short and J 0 bases short, with 14 bases between. CDR3 in amino acids: CASSLLGGPSSYEQYF. The CDR3 nucleotides are TGTGCCAGCAGCTTATTGGGCGGACCGAGCTCCTACGAGCAGTACTTC.

This clonotype has a count of ten or more. The rearrangement links TRBV7-6 to TRBJ2-4, with a weak D call TRBD1 (6 bases). CDR1 and CDR2 (germline): SGHVS, FNYEAQ. Between the trimmed V and J ends, which lost 5 bases and 7 bases, there was a span of 12 bases. The length of the CDR3 is 13 residues. The CDR3 DNA is TGTGCCAGCAGCACCACAGGGATGAACATTCAGTACTTC. As protein: CASSTTGMNIQYF.

This rearrangement joins TRBV6-4 to TRBJ1-3, with D possibly TRBD1 on 5 matching bases. Trimming stripped 10 bases from V and 0 bases from J, with 16 bases between. CDR1 is MRHNA and CDR2 is SNTAGT in the germline V gene. This CDR3 comprises 15 residues. The DNA for the CDR3 is TGTGCCAACCTGACAGCTTTCGACTCTGGAAACACCATATATTTT. Translating it yields CANLTAFDSGNTIYF.

This clonotype has a count of ten or more. The chain joins TRBV6-5 to TRBJ1-1, with D uncertain. V lost 2 bases and J lost 6, with 10 bases in between. This CDR3 spans 13 amino acids. CDR1 MNHEY and CDR2 SVGAGI come from the germline V gene. This CDR3 reads CASSYGPVAEAFF. In DNA, the CDR3 is TGTGCCAGCAGTTACGGGCCGGTAGCTGAAGCTTTCTTT.

This clonotype turned up a few times. J is TRBJ2-7 and V is TRBV2; 7 bases match TRBD1. The CDR3 has 15 amino acids. Germline CDR1 reads SNHLY; CDR2 reads FYNNEI. Trimming took 4 bases from V and 3 from J; bases not matched to a gene: 9. The DNA for the CDR3 is TGTGCCAGCAGTGCACTCGGGACAGACCACTACGAGCAGTACTTC. Translated, it gives CASSALGTDHYEQYF.

The chain joins TRBV28 to TRBJ2-5, with a tentative D call TRBD1 (6 bases). This CDR3 is 15 amino acids long. The V end lost 7 bases, the J end lost 5 bases, and 20 bases lay between the germline ends. Germline CDR1 MDHEN, CDR2 SYDVKM. As DNA, the CDR3 is TGTGCCAGCAAAAAGGGGCAGGGGAATTTTGAGACCCAGTACTTC. Translation gives CASKKGQGNFETQYF.

This clonotype was counted ten times or more. This chain links TRBV7-2 with TRBJ1-6; the D is unclear. This CDR3 spans 14 amino acids. Germline-derived CDR1 and CDR2 are SGHTA and FQGNSA. Between the trimmed V and J ends, which lost 1 base and 4 bases, there was a span of 5 bases. The CDR3 reads CASSLGPYNSPLHF. DNA of the CDR3: TGTGCCAGCAGCTTAGGACCTTATAATTCACCCCTCCACTTT. Full variable domain (remainder filled in from reference TRBV7-2 and TRBJ1-6): GAGVSQSPSNKVTEKGKDVELRCDPISGHTALYWYRQSLGQGLEFLIYFQGNSAPDKSGLPSDRFSAERTGGSVSTLTIQRTQQEDSAVYLCASSLGPYNSPLHFGNGTRLTVT.